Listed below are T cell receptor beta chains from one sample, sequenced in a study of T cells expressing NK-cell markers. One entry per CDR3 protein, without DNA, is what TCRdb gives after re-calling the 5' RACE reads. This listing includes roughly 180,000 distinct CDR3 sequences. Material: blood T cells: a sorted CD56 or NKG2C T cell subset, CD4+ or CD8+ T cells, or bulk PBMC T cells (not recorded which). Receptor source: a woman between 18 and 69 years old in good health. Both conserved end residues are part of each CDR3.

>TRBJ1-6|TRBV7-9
CASSPSPMGSPLHF
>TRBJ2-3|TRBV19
CASSTRTGDGDTQYF
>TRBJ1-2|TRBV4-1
CASSRLPGQGSGYTF
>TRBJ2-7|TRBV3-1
CASSQAGTSGQYF
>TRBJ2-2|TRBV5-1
CASSFNAGTGELFF
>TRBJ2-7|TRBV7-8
CASSSEVGSEAYEQYF
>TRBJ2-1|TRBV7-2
CASSPMTSGGASEQFF
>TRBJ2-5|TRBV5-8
CASSPYRGTQYF
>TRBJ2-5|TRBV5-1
CASRREYVQETQYF
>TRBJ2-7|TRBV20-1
CSARETGGESYEQYF
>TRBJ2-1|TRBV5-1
CASSDTGGEQFF
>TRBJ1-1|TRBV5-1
CASSTRTGKNTEAFF
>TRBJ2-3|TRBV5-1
CASSPRTGTTDTQYF
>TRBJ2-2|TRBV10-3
CAISESGPYTGELFF
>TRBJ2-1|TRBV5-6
CASIHDPDTYNEQFF
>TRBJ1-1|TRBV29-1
CSVVPRVEAFF
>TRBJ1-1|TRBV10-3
CAISESGPGGSEAFF
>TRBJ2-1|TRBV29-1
CSVRIPGLADGRNEQFF
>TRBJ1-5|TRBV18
CASSPSPLRQPNQPQHF
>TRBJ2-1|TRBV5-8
CASSGGRTYNEQFF
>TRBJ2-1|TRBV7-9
CASSSGLASYNEQFF
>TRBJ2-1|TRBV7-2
CASSSYLADEQFF
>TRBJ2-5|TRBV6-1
CASSEGTSGRKTQYF
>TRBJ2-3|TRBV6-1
CASTPGSSSTDTQYF
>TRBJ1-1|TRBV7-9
CASSSWTDREAFF